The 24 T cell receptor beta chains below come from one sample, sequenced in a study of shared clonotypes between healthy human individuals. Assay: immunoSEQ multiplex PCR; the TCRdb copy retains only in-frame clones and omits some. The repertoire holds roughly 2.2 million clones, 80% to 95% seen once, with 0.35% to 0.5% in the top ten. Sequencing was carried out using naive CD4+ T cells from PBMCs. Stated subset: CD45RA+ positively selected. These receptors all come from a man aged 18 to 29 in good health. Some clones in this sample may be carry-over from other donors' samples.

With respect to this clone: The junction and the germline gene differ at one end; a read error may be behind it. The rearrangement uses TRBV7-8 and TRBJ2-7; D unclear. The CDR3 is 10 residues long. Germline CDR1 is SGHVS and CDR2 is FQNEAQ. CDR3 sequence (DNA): TGTGCCAGCAGCTTAGGTCCCCTTCGCTTC. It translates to CASSLGPLRF.

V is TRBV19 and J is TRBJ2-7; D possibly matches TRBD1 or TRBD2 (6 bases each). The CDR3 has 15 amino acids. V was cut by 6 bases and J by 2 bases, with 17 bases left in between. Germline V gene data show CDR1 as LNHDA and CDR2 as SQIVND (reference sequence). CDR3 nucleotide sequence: TGTGCCAGTAGGCCCCTCCGAGGGGGGCCCTACGAGCAGTACTTC. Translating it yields CASRPLRGGPYEQYF.

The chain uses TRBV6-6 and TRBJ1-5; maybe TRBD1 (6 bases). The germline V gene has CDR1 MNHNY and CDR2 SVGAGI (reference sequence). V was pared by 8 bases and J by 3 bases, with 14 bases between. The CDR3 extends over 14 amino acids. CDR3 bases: TGTGCCAGCTTGGACAGTTGGTACAATCAGCCCCAGCATTTT. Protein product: CASLDSWYNQPQHF.

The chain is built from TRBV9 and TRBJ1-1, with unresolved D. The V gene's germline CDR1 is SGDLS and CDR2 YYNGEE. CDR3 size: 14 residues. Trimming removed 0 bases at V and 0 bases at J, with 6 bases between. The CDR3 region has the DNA TGTGCCAGCAGCGTAGACAGCATGAACACTGAAGCTTTCTTT. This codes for CASSVDSMNTEAFF. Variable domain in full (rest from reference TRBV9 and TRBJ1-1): DSGVTQTPKHLITATGQRVTLRCSPRSGDLSVYWYQQSLDQGLQFLIQYYNGEERAKGNILERFSAQQFPDLHSELNLSSLELGDSALYFCASSVDSMNTEAFFGQGTRLTVV.

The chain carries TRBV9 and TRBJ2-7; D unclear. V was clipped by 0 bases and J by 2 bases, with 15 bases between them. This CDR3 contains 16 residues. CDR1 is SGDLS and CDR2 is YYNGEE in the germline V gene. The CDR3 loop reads CASSVVGRAYPYEQYF. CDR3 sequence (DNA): TGTGCCAGCAGCGTAGTGGGAAGGGCATATCCCTACGAGCAGTACTTC. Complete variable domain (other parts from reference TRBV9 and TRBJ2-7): DSGVTQTPKHLITATGQRVTLRCSPRSGDLSVYWYQQSLDQGLQFLIQYYNGEERAKGNILERFSAQQFPDLHSELNLSSLELGDSALYFCASSVVGRAYPYEQYFGPGTRLTVT.

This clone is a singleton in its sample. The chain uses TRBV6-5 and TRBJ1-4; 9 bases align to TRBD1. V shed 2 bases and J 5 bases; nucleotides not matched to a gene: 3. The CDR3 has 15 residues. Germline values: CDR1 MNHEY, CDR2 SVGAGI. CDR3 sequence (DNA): TGTGCCAGCAGTTACCTGGGACAGGGCAATGAAAAACTGTTTTTT. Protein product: CASSYLGQGNEKLFF.

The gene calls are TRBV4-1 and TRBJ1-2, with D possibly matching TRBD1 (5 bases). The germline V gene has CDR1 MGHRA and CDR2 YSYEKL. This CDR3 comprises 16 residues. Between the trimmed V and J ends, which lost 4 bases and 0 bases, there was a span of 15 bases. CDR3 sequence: CASSLGMGDSNYGYTF. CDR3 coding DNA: TGCGCCAGCAGCCTTGGGATGGGGGACTCTAACTATGGCTACACCTTC.

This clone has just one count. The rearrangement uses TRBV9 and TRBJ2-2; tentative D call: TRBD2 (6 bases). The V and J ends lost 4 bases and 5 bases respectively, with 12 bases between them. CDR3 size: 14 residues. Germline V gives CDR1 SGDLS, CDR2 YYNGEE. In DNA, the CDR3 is TGTGCCAGCAGCCTGACCCGGGGGACCGGGGAGCTGTTTTTT. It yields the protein CASSLTRGTGELFF.

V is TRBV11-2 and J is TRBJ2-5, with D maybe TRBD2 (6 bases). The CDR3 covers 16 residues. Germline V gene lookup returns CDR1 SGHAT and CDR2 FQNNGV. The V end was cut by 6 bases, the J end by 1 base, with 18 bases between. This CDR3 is CASRGYGGKIQETQYF. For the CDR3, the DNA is TGTGCCAGCAGGGGGTATGGAGGGAAGATCCAAGAGACCCAGTACTTC.

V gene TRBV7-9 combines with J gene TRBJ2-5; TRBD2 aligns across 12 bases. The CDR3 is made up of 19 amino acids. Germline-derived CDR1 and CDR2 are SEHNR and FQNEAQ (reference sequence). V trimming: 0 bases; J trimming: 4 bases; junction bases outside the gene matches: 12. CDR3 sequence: CASSLASASGRALGETQYF. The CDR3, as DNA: TGTGCCAGCAGCTTAGCGAGTGCTAGCGGGAGGGCCCTCGGAGAGACCCAGTACTTC. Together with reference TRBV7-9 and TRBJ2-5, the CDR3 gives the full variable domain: DTGVSQNPRHKITKRGQNVTFRCDPISEHNRLYWYRQTLGQGPEFLTYFQNEAQLEKSRLLSDRFSAERPKGSFSTLEIQRTEQGDSAMYLCASSLASASGRALGETQYFGPGTRLLVL.

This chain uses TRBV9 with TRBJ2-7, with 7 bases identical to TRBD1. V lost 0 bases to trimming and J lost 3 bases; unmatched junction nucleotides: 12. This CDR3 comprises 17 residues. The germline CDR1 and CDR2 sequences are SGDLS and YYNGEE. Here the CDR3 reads CASSVGTLWGTDYEQYF. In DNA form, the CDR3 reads TGTGCCAGCAGCGTAGGAACCCTCTGGGGGACAGACTACGAGCAGTACTTC.

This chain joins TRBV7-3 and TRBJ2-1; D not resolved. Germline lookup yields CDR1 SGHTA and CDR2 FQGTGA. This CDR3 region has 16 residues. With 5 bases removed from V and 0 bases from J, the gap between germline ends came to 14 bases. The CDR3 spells CASSPRSASSYNEQFF. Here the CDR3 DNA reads TGTGCCAGCAGCCCCCGGTCGGCAAGCTCCTACAATGAGCAGTTCTTC.

The CDR3 here is CASSLTGQYQPQHF. Written as DNA, the CDR3 is TGCGCCAGCAGCTTGACAGGCCAATATCAGCCCCAGCATTTT. The chain carries TRBV5-1 and TRBJ1-5; D may be TRBD1 (5 bases). Germline V gives CDR1 SGHRS, CDR2 YFSETQ. The CDR3 spans 14 residues. Trimming stripped 1 base from V and 5 bases from J, with 10 bases between.

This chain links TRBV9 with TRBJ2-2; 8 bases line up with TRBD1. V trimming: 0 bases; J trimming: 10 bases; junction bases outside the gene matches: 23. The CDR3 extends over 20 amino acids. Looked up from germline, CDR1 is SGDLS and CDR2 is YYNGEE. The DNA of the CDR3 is TGTGCCAGCAGCGTAGCAGGACAGGGTTATTGGCAACGGGGTCAAGTGGAGCTGTTTTTT. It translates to CASSVAGQGYWQRGQVELFF.

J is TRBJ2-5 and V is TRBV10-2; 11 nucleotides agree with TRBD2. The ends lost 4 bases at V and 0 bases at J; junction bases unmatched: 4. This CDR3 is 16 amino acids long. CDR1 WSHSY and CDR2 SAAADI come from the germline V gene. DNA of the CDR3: TGCGCCAGCAGTGGGGGACTAGCGGCGTACCAAGAGACCCAGTACTTC. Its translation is CASSGGLAAYQETQYF.

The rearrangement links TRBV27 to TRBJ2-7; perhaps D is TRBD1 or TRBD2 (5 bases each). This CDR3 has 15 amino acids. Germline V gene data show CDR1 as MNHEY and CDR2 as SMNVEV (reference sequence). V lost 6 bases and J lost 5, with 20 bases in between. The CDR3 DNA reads TGTGCCAGCAGACAGCCGGGACCCCGTGGCCACGAGCAGTACTTC. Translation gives CASRQPGPRGHEQYF.

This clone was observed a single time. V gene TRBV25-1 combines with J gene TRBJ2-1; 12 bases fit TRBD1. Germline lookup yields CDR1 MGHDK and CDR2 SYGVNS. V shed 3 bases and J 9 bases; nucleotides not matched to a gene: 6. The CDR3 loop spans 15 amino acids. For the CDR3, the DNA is TGTGCCAGCAGTGATCCGGGACAGGGGGCTCGTGAGCAGTTCTTC. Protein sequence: CASSDPGQGAREQFF.

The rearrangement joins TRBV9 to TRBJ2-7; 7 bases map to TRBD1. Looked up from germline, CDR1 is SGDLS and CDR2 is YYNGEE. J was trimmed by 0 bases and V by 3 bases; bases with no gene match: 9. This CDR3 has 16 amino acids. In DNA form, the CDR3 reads TGTGCCAGCAGCGAGGCCGGTGGGGACAGCTCCTACGAGCAGTACTTC. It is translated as CASSEAGGDSSYEQYF.

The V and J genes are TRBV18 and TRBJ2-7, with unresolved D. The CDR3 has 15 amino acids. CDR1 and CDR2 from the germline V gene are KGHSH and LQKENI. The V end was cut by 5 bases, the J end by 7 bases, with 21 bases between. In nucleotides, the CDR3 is TGTGCCAGCTCAGATTCCCTACAGCCTACCAGAGAGCAGTACTTC. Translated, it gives CASSDSLQPTREQYF.

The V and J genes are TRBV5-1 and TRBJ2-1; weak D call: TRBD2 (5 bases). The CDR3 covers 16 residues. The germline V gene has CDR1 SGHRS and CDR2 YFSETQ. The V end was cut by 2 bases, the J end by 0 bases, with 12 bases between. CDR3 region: CASSLTTGSSYNEQFF. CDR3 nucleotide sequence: TGCGCCAGCAGCTTAACGACGGGAAGCTCCTACAATGAGCAGTTCTTC. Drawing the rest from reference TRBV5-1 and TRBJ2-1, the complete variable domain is KAGVTQTPRYLIKTRGQQVTLSCSPISGHRSVSWYQQTPGQGLQFLFEYFSETQRNKGNFPGRFSGRQFSNSRSEMNVSTLELGDSALYLCASSLTTGSSYNEQFFGPGTRLTVL.

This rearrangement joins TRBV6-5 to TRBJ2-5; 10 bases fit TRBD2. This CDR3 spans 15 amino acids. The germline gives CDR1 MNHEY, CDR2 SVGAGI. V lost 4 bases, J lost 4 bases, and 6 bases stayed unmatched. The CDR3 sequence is CASSSPSGRPETQYF. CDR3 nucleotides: TGTGCCAGCAGTTCCCCTAGCGGGAGACCAGAGACCCAGTACTTC.

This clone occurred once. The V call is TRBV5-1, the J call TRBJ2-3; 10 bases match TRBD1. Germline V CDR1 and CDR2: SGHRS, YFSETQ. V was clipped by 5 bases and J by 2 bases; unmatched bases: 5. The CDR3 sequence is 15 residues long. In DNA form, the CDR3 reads TGCGCCAGCAGTGGACAGGGGGTACACACAGATACGCAGTATTTT. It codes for CASSGQGVHTDTQYF. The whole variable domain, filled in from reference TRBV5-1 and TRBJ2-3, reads KAGVTQTPRYLIKTRGQQVTLSCSPISGHRSVSWYQQTPGQGLQFLFEYFSETQRNKGNFPGRFSGRQFSNSRSEMNVSTLELGDSALYLCASSGQGVHTDTQYFGPGTRLTVL.

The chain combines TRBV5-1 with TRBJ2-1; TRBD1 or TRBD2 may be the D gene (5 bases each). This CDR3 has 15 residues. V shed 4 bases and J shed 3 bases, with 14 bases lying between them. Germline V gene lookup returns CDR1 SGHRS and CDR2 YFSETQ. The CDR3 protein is CASSLTGADYNEQFF. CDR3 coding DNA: TGCGCCAGCAGCCTGACCGGGGCGGACTACAATGAGCAGTTCTTC.

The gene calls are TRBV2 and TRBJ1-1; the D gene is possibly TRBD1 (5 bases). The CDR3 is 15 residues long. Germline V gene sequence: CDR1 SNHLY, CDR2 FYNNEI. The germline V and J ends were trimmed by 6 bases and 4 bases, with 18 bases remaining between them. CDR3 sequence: CASRDEGPSGTEAFF. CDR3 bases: TGTGCCAGCAGGGACGAGGGGCCCTCGGGCACTGAAGCTTTCTTT.